Below are 25 T cell receptor beta chains sequenced from a single sample in a study of identical twins. TCRdb called the 5' RACE reads again in MiXCR, with one record for every CDR3 protein. The table shows over 600,000 distinct CDR3 sequences, with around 20% occurring only once. These data also formed part of another study, on T cells expressing NK-cell markers.

Sequenced material: PBMCs. The receptors come from a young woman in good health.

This clonotype was seen only a few times. The chain couples TRBV3-1 to TRBJ2-7; D is possibly TRBD2 (6 bases). CDR3 length equals 13 residues. The V and J ends lost 4 bases and 2 bases respectively, with 9 bases between them. Looked up from germline, CDR1 is LGHDT and CDR2 is YNNKEL (reference sequence). The CDR3 DNA sequence: TGTGCCAGCAGCCGGCGGGAAGCCTACGAGCAGTACTTC. Translating gives CASSRREAYEQYF.

The chain carries TRBV4-3 and TRBJ2-1, with 8 positions matching TRBD1. The CDR3 has 16 amino acids. Germline V lookup: CDR1 LGHNA, CDR2 YSLEER. V was clipped by 0 bases and J by 6 bases; unmatched bases: 7. Here the CDR3 reads CASSQEETGVVNEQFF. CDR3 nucleotide sequence: TGCGCCAGCAGCCAAGAGGAGACAGGGGTGGTCAATGAGCAGTTCTTC.

This rearrangement joins TRBV6-2 or TRBV6-3 to TRBJ2-7; D uncertain. CDR3 length equals 13 residues. Germline-derived CDR1 and CDR2 are MNHEY and SVGEGT. Trimming pared 6 bases from V and 0 bases from J, leaving 9 bases between. CDR3 DNA sequence: TGTGCCAGCAGCGACTTTGACTCCTACGAGCAGTACTTC. It yields the protein CASSDFDSYEQYF.

The rearrangement uses TRBV20-1 and TRBJ2-7, with 11 bases identical to TRBD1. CDR1 and CDR2 (germline): DFQATT, SNEGSKA (reference sequence). The CDR3 extends over 15 amino acids. V was pared by 0 bases and J by 3 bases, with 4 bases of the junction left unmatched. For the CDR3, the DNA is TGCAGTGCTAGAGATGGGGGGACAGGGGGCTACGAGCAGTACTTC. Protein product: CSARDGGTGGYEQYF.

This clonotype was recorded at least ten times. The chain combines TRBV5-1 with TRBJ2-5; the D is unclear. Germline V gene data show CDR1 as SGHRS and CDR2 as YFSETQ. Trimming pared 5 bases from V and 3 bases from J, leaving 17 bases between. This CDR3 comprises 15 residues. The CDR3: CASRPYYAPKETQYF. The CDR3 DNA is TGCGCCAGCAGGCCCTACTACGCTCCCAAAGAGACCCAGTACTTC.

The chain uses TRBV20-1 and TRBJ2-3, with D perhaps TRBD2 (6 bases). Germline V gene lookup returns CDR1 DFQATT and CDR2 SNEGSKA (reference sequence). The CDR3 extends over 13 amino acids. V was pared by 8 bases and J by 6 bases, with 18 bases between. The CDR3 DNA sequence: TGCAGTTTATACGGGAGTCTCAGTGATACGCAGTATTTT. This translates into CSLYGSLSDTQYF.

This clonotype was seen ten or more times. The chain joins TRBV12-3 or TRBV12-4 to TRBJ2-1; D not resolved. V shed 2 bases and J shed 6 bases, with 11 bases lying between them. This CDR3 region has 14 residues. The CDR3 spells CASSLTMASNEQFF. CDR3 coding DNA: TGTGCCAGCAGTTTAACGATGGCTTCCAATGAGCAGTTCTTC.

In its sample, this clonotype was seen once. The rearrangement uses TRBV7-6 and TRBJ1-1; 7 bases agree with TRBD1. Trimming at V came to 4 bases and at J to 7 bases, leaving 9 bases not matched to a gene. CDR1 SGHVS and CDR2 FNYEAQ come from the germline V gene. CDR3 length: 14 residues. CDR3 region: CASSSDPGQLEAFF. CDR3 nucleotide sequence: TGTGCCAGCAGCTCAGACCCGGGACAGCTTGAAGCTTTCTTT.

The gene calls are TRBV28 and TRBJ2-2; the D is unclear. There are 17 residues in the CDR3. Trimming removed 3 bases from V and 4 bases from J, with 18 bases in between. CDR1 and CDR2 from the germline V gene are MDHEN and SYDVKM. CDR3 DNA: TGTGCCAGCAGTTTGGTCAGCAGTCGCGTCGGCACCGGGGAGCTGTTTTTT. This sequence encodes CASSLVSSRVGTGELFF. The variable domain in full, with the rest retrieved from reference TRBV28 and TRBJ2-2, is DVKVTQSSRYLVKRTGEKVFLECVQDMDHENMFWYRQDPGLGLRLIYFSYDVKMKEKGDIPEGYSVSREKKERFSLILESASTNQTSMYLCASSLVSSRVGTGELFFGEGSRLTVL.

This clonotype has a handful of counts. V usage is TRBV20-1 and J usage is TRBJ2-1; D might be TRBD2 (5 bases). The CDR3 loop spans 11 amino acids. CDR1 is DFQATT and CDR2 is SNEGSKA in the germline V gene (reference sequence). The V gene lost 4 bases and the J gene lost 12 bases, with 13 bases spanning the gap. Written as DNA, the CDR3 is TGCAGTGCTAAGGTGCGTGGAGGGCAGTTCTTC. Translated: CSAKVRGGQFF.

This chain uses TRBV7-9 with TRBJ2-1; 12 bases map to TRBD2. The V gene's germline CDR1 is SEHNR and CDR2 FQNEAQ (reference sequence). Trimming took 2 bases from V and 8 from J; bases not matched to a gene: 7. CDR3 length: 16 residues. The CDR3 loop reads CASSLSRLAGVDEQFF. CDR3 DNA: TGTGCCAGCAGCTTATCCAGACTAGCGGGGGTAGATGAGCAGTTCTTC.

This clonotype has only a few counts. The rearrangement links TRBV12-3 or TRBV12-4 to TRBJ2-7; D may correspond to TRBD1 or TRBD2 (5 bases each). The CDR3 is 16 residues long. The V end lost 6 bases, the J end lost 0 bases, and 18 bases lay between the germline ends. CDR3: CASSNQGRDSSYEQYF. CDR3 in DNA: TGTGCCAGCAGCAACCAAGGGAGAGACAGCTCCTACGAGCAGTACTTC.

This clonotype was seen only a few times. The J gene is TRBJ2-7, the V gene TRBV12-3 or TRBV12-4; 9 positions agree with TRBD1. CDR3 length: 13 amino acids. With V trimmed by 6 bases and J by 5 bases, 5 bases remained unmatched. CDR3 DNA sequence: TGTGCCAGCAGAGGACAGGGGAAGGACGAGCAGTACTTC. The encoded protein is CASRGQGKDEQYF.

In its sample, this clonotype was seen a few times. J is TRBJ1-2 and V is TRBV15, with D maybe TRBD1 (5 bases). In germline, CDR1 is LNHNV, CDR2 YYDKDF (reference sequence). The CDR3 length is 14 residues. V was clipped by 0 bases and J by 7 bases, with 12 bases between them. CDR3 amino acids: CATSREKGYSGYTF. As DNA, the CDR3 is TGTGCCACCAGCAGAGAAAAGGGGTACTCTGGCTACACCTTC.

The rearrangement links TRBV5-1 to TRBJ2-7; 9 bases match TRBD1. CDR3 length: 17 amino acids. V shed 0 bases, J shed 5 bases, and the junction held 12 bases outside the gene matches. CDR1 and CDR2 from the germline V gene are SGHRS and YFSETQ. For the CDR3, the DNA is TGCGCCAGCAGCTTGGGGGTTGTGACAGGGACAGGGAACGAGCAGTACTTC. This codes for CASSLGVVTGTGNEQYF.

This clonotype was detected a few times. The chain employs TRBV12-3 or TRBV12-4 and TRBJ2-5; D is possibly TRBD1 (6 bases). The CDR3 length is 13 residues. Trimming removed 7 bases from V and 3 bases from J, with 12 bases in between. The CDR3 spells CASTMRGKETQYF. Here the CDR3 DNA reads TGTGCCAGCACCATGAGGGGGAAAGAGACCCAGTACTTC.

This clonotype was found a few times. The V gene is TRBV29-1, the J gene TRBJ1-1; possibly TRBD1 for D (6 bases). CDR3 size: 16 residues. V was clipped by 1 base and J by 3 bases, with 18 bases between them. Germline V CDR1 and CDR2: SQVTM, ANQGSEA. The CDR3: CSVEGQVGVLDTEAFF. The CDR3 DNA reads as TGCAGCGTTGAAGGACAGGTGGGTGTTTTGGACACTGAAGCTTTCTTT.

The chain carries TRBV4-3 and TRBJ1-4; the D gene is possibly TRBD1 (6 bases). Germline assignment: CDR1 LGHNA and CDR2 YSLEER. V lost 1 base and J 0 bases, leaving 21 bases between the germline ends. The CDR3 covers 20 residues. The CDR3 loop is CASSQVWGRIGPPTNEKLFF. The CDR3 coding sequence is TGCGCCAGCAGCCAAGTCTGGGGGCGTATAGGTCCGCCAACTAATGAAAAACTGTTTTTT.

This clonotype occurred a few times. V is TRBV6-5 and J is TRBJ2-3; D tentatively fits TRBD1 or TRBD2 (5 bases each). The V gene lost 4 bases and the J gene lost 2 bases, with 13 bases spanning the gap. The germline V gene has CDR1 MNHEY and CDR2 SVGAGI. This CDR3 has 15 residues. CDR3 coding DNA: TGTGCCAGCAGTTCCCGGGACCCCGCCACAGATACGCAGTATTTT. This translates into CASSSRDPATDTQYF.

V gene TRBV20-1 combines with J gene TRBJ1-4, with D perhaps matching TRBD1 (6 bases). CDR1 is DFQATT and CDR2 is SNEGSKA in the germline V gene (reference sequence). This CDR3 has 15 residues. Trimming cost V 1 base and J 2 bases, with 11 bases left between them. The CDR3 DNA is TGCAGTGCTAGAGGATGGGGGCTTACTAATGAAAAACTGTTTTTT. Translating gives CSARGWGLTNEKLFF.

The chain employs TRBV5-6 and TRBJ2-1; TRBD1 matches 11 bases. V was clipped by 4 bases and J by 6 bases; unmatched bases: 9. The CDR3 is made up of 16 amino acids. The germline V gene encodes CDR1 SGHDT and CDR2 YYEEEE. The CDR3 nucleotides are TGTGCCAGCAGCCGAGGTCGGACAGGGGGCTTCAATGAGCAGTTCTTC. It is translated as CASSRGRTGGFNEQFF.

This clonotype was counted at least ten times. The chain is built from TRBV12-3 or TRBV12-4 and TRBJ2-2; tentative D call: TRBD2 (5 bases). This CDR3 is 16 amino acids long. Trimming pared 7 bases from V and 0 bases from J, leaving 15 bases between. The CDR3 region is CASIPGREPNTGELFF. The CDR3 DNA reads as TGTGCCAGCATTCCTGGTCGGGAACCGAACACCGGGGAGCTGTTTTTT.

This clonotype came up many times. The rearrangement uses TRBV12-3 or TRBV12-4 and TRBJ1-2, with D uncertain. There are 11 residues in the CDR3. With 3 bases removed from V and 7 bases from J, the gap between germline ends came to 6 bases. As DNA, the CDR3 is TGTGCCAGCAGTTTCCGGGGTGGCTACACCTTC. Its protein is CASSFRGGYTF.

This sequence joins TRBV12-3 or TRBV12-4 and TRBJ1-1, with 9 nucleotides matching TRBD1. J was trimmed by 3 bases and V by 5 bases; bases with no gene match: 4. The CDR3 consists of 14 residues. The CDR3 bases are TGTGCCAGCAGTCAGACAGGGGGGTACACTGAAGCTTTCTTT. It yields the protein CASSQTGGYTEAFF.

The chain combines TRBV12-3 or TRBV12-4 with TRBJ2-1; 7 positions match TRBD2. This CDR3 contains 18 residues. J lost 3 bases, V lost 11 bases, and 22 bases had no gene match. CDR3 region: CAFSSRFGGKPDYNEQFF. The CDR3 coding sequence is TGTGCCTTCAGTTCCCGCTTCGGGGGGAAGCCGGACTACAATGAGCAGTTCTTC.